This TCR beta chain was sequenced in a study of T cells in Graves' hyperthyroidism and ophthalmopathy. RNA transcripts served as the template for amplifying TCR beta CDR3 regions. With the HTBI primer set, the TCR CDR3 went through a first round of RT-PCR. From the multiplex PCR reads, TCRdb called clonotypes with MiXCR, one entry per CDR3 protein. The table includes under 700,000 distinct CDR3 sequences, approximately 15% detected once. The CDR3 totals 17 residues. V lost 2 bases and J lost 7; bases outside the gene matches: 13. Germline loops: CDR1 ENHRY, CDR2 SYGVKD. This clonotype was detected many times. Patients aged 18 to 65 had newly diagnosed hyperthyroidism that had lasted under 2 months. Exclusion followed for patients with uncontrolled infection, other autoimmune disease, pregnancy or lactation.

V gene TRBV10-3 combines with J gene TRBJ2-1, with 8 bases identical to TRBD1. This receptor was identified in a woman aged 18-29 years with Graves' hyperthyroidism. The sample was blood. The CDR3 DNA is TGTGCCATCAGTGAGCCCCCCCGGCAGGGGGCGCGGAATGAGCAGTTCTTC. Its protein product is CAISEPPRQGARNEQFF.